This TCR beta chain was sequenced during a study of T-cell reconstitution after alpha-beta-depleted transplantation in children. Library preparation (for TCRbeta) was performed with unique molecular identifiers. Using its own MiXCR run on the PCR reads, TCRdb lists one record per CDR3 protein. The sample includes approximately 83,000 distinct CDR3 sequences, 7% to 9% of them seen just once. The V end was cut by 4 bases, the J end by 0 bases, with 21 bases between. This CDR3 has 17 residues. Germline values: CDR1 DFQATT, CDR2 SNEGSKA (reference sequence). This clonotype came up many times. The rearrangement uses TRBV20-1 and TRBJ1-1; D not certain. This sequence was found in a human donor who donated a stem cell graft to a child with congenital amegakaryocytic thrombocytopenia. This material consisted of PBMCs from the stem cell graft donor, taken from the stem cell graft. CDR3 sequence: CSANGWGGAFLNTEAFF. CDR3 bases: TGCAGTGCTAACGGGTGGGGTGGCGCCTTCTTGAACACTGAAGCTTTCTTT.